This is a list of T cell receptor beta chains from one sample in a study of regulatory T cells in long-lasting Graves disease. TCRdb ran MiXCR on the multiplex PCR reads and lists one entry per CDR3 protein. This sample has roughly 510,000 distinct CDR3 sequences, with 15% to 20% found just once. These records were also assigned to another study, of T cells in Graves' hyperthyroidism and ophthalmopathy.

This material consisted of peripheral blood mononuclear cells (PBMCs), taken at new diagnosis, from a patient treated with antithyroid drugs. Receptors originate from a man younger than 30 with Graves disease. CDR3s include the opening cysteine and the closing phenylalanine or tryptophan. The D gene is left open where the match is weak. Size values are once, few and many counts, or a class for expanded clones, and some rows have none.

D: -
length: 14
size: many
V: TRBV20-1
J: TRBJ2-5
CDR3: CSARWDPGKLTQYF
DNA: TGCAGTGCTAGATGGGACCCCGGAAAGTTGACCCAGTACTTC

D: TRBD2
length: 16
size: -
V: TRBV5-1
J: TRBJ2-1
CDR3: CASSWTSGSFYNEQFF
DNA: TGCGCCAGCAGCTGGACTAGCGGGAGTTTCTACAATGAGCAGTTCTTC

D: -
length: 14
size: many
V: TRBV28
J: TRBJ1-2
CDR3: CASSSGAFNYGYTF
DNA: TGTGCCAGCAGCTCAGGAGCCTTTAACTATGGCTACACCTTC

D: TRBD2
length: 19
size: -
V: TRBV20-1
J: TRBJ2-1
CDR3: CSASGLAGVEWDSYNEQFF
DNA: TGCAGTGCTAGTGGACTAGCGGGAGTAGAGTGGGACTCCTACAATGAGCAGTTCTTC

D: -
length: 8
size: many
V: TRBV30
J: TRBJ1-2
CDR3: CAQEGYTF
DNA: TGTGCGCAGGAGGGCTACACCTTC

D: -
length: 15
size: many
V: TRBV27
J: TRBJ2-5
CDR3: CASSPPGGTQETQYF
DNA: TGTGCCAGCTCCCCTCCGGGGGGCACCCAAGAGACCCAGTACTTC

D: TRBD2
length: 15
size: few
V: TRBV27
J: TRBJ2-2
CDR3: CASSLSLAGAGELFF
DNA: TGTGCCAGCAGTTTATCACTAGCGGGAGCTGGGGAGCTGTTTTTT

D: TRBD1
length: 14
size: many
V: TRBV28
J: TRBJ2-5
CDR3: CASRRPGGQETQYF
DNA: TGTGCCAGCAGACGACCAGGGGGTCAAGAGACCCAGTACTTC

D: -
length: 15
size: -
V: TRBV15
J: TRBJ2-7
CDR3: CATSRDWTESYEQYF
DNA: TGTGCCACCAGCAGAGATTGGACAGAGTCCTACGAGCAGTACTTC

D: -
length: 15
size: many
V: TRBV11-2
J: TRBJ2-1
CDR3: CASSSQGIGTNEQFF
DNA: TGTGCCAGCAGTTCGCAGGGAATCGGAACCAATGAGCAGTTCTTC

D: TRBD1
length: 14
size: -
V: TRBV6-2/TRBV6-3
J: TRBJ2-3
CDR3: CASSVQGAADTQYF
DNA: TGTGCCAGCAGTGTGCAGGGGGCAGCCGATACGCAGTATTTT

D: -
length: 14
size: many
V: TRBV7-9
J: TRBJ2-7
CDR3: CASSLALANAEQYF
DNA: TGTGCCAGCAGCTTAGCACTAGCTAATGCCGAGCAGTACTTC

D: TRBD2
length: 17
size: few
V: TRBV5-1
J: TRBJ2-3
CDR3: CASSLGSGAGVVDTQYF
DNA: TGCGCCAGCAGCTTGGGGAGTGGAGCGGGAGTAGTAGATACGCAGTATTTT

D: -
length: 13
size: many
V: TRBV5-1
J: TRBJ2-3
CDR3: CASIDASTDTQYF
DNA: TGCGCCAGCATCGACGCCTCCACAGATACGCAGTATTTT

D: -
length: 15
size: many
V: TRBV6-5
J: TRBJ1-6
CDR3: CASSYVGGSNSPLHF
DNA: TGTGCCAGCAGTTACGTGGGGGGCTCGAATTCACCCCTCCACTTT

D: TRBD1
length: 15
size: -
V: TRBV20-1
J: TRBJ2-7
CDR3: CSARDWDRQAYEQYF
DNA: TGCAGTGCTAGAGACTGGGACAGGCAAGCCTACGAGCAGTACTTC

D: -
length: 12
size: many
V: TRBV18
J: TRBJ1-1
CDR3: CASSPRHTEAFF
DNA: TGTGCCAGCAGCCCCAGGCACACTGAAGCTTTCTTT

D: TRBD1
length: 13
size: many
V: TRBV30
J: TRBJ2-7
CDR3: CAWSPGGVGEQYF
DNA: TGTGCCTGGAGTCCAGGGGGTGTGGGGGAGCAGTACTTC

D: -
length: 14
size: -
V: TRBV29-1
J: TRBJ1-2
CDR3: CSVEGSGHSYGYTF
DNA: TGCAGCGTTGAAGGATCGGGACACAGCTATGGCTACACCTTC

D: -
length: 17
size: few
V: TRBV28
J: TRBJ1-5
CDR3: CASSSRGGRGNNQPQHF
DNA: TGTGCCAGCAGCTCCCGGGGGGGGCGGGGGAACAATCAGCCCCAGCATTTT

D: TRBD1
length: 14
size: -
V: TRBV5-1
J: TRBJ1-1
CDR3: CASSFRQGATEAFF
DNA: TGCGCCAGCAGCTTCAGACAGGGGGCAACTGAAGCTTTCTTT

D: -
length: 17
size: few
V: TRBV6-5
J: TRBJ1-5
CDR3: CASSYTHSDYSNQPQHF
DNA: TGTGCCAGCAGTTACACACATTCGGACTATAGCAATCAGCCCCAGCATTTT

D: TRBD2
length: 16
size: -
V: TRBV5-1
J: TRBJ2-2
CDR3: CASSLVSSGNTGELFF
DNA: TGCGCCAGCAGCTTGGTGTCTAGCGGAAACACCGGGGAGCTGTTTTTT

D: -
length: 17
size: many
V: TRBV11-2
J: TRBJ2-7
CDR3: CASSSQEGGSGPWGQYF
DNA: TGTGCCAGCAGCTCCCAGGAGGGAGGTAGCGGCCCTTGGGGGCAGTACTTC

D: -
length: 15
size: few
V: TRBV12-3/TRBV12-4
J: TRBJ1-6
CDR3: CASSPPGRTNSPLHF
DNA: TGTGCCAGCAGTCCACCGGGACGGACTAATTCACCCCTCCACTTT

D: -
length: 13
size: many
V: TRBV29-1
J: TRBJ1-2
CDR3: CSVVRQVNYGYTF
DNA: TGCAGCGTTGTTAGACAAGTAAACTATGGCTACACCTTC

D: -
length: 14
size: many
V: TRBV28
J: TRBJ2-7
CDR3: CASTAGHTPYEQYF
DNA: TGTGCCAGCACGGCGGGACATACCCCATACGAGCAGTACTTC

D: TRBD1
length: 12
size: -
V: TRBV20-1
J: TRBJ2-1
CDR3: CSASTGVGEQFF
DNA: TGCAGTGCCTCGACAGGGGTCGGGGAGCAGTTCTTC

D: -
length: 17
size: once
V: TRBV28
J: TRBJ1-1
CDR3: CASSLSGSVGSWTEAFF
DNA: TGTGCCAGCAGTTTAAGCGGATCTGTTGGGAGTTGGACTGAAGCTTTCTTT

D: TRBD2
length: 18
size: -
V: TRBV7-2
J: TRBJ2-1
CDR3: CTSSLVYRWREVNNEQFF
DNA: TGTACCAGCAGCTTAGTTTATCGATGGCGGGAGGTTAACAATGAGCAGTTCTTC

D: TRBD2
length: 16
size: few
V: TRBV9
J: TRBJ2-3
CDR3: CASSVGLAGGTDTQYF
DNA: TGTGCCAGCAGCGTAGGACTAGCGGGAGGTACAGATACGCAGTATTTT

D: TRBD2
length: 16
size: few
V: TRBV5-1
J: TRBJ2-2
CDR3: CASSSEAGASTGELFF
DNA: TGCGCCAGCAGCTCTGAAGCGGGAGCTTCTACCGGGGAGCTGTTTTTT

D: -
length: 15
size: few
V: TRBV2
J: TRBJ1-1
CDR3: CASSEAGRGNTEAFF
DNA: TGTGCCAGCAGTGAAGCGGGCAGGGGGAACACTGAAGCTTTCTTT

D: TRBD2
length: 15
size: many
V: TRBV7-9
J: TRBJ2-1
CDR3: CASSLVLAGNNEQFF
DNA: TGTGCCAGCAGCTTAGTCCTAGCGGGAAACAATGAGCAGTTCTTC

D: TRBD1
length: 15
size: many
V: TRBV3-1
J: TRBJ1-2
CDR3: CASSPSPGQGRGYTF
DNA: TGTGCCAGCAGCCCCTCCCCGGGACAGGGACGTGGCTACACCTTC